The clone carrying this T cell receptor beta chain appeared a few times. What it recognizes is unknown. Using quantitative 5'-RACE with molecular barcodes, the authors made TCR beta libraries. TCRdb used MiXCR to reprocess the 5' RACE reads, holding one entry per CDR3 protein. The sample shows about 750,000 distinct CDR3 sequences, 15% to 20% of them seen only once. The data derive from a study of CD8 T cells in ankylosing spondylitis. Findings and limits, study-wide: Typical of ankylosing spondylitis blood, it appeared, was a TCR beta motif of fewer than ten highly homologous variants. Significant enrichment of disease-linked clones was reported in matched ankylosing spondylitis synovial fluid. Earlier authors reported some of these motif variants in reactive arthritis synovial fluid and blood.

The sample comprised blood, either unsorted or a sorted T cell fraction (not recorded which). This TCR was recovered from a male donor with ankylosing spondylitis.

The CDR3 here is CASSSSTGTNNNEKLFF. In nucleotides, the CDR3 is TGTGCCAGCAGCTCTAGCACCGGGACAAACAATAATGAAAAACTGTTTTTT. The chain combines TRBV4-2 with TRBJ1-4; D is perhaps TRBD1 (6 bases). Trimming removed 5 bases from V and 4 bases from J, with 20 bases in between. Germline loops: CDR1 LGHNA, CDR2 YNFKEQ. CDR3 length: 17 amino acids.